This T cell receptor beta chain was profiled in a study of blood T cells in healthy people across ages. The authors ran a second PCR of about 7 to 11 cycles using a sample-barcoded 5' primer and a J-beta primer mix. Each CDR3 protein gets one entry after TCRdb re-called the 5' RACE reads with MiXCR. The data hold about 1,000,000 distinct CDR3 sequences, with 40% to 45% observed a single time. The sample holds a few counts of this clonotype. Samples each yielded at least 5.5 micrograms of total RNA. Germline V lookup: CDR1 SGHAT, CDR2 FQNNGV. The CDR3 contains 18 residues. The ends lost 2 bases at V and 6 bases at J; junction bases unmatched: 17.

Source material: blood. This clonotype was obtained from a woman aged 55-69 years in good health. This sequence joins TRBV11-2 and TRBJ2-3; TRBD2 matches at 7 bases. CDR3 loop: CASSLPPRGLSTGDTQYF. CDR3 in DNA: TGTGCCAGCAGCTTACCTCCCCGGGGACTATCGACGGGGGATACGCAGTATTTT.